Below are 14 T cell receptor beta chains sequenced from a single sample in a study of T cells after yellow fever vaccination. TCRdb re-derived calls from the 5' RACE reads in MiXCR, one entry per CDR3 protein. The sample lists some 69,000 distinct CDR3 sequences; around 6.2% were seen once. The source was CD4+ T cells sorted from PBMCs, collected around 15 days after the first yellow fever vaccination. The receptor source for this set is a man aged 18-30 years who received the YFV17D yellow fever vaccine.

This clonotype showed up many times. This chain joins TRBV5-1 and TRBJ1-4; maybe TRBD1 (6 bases). The CDR3 length is 15 residues. Germline V gene lookup returns CDR1 SGHRS and CDR2 YFSETQ. The V and J ends lost 4 bases and 3 bases respectively, with 13 bases between them. The CDR3 here is CASSPGQGPNEKLFF. CDR3 bases: TGCGCCAGCAGCCCAGGGCAGGGGCCTAATGAAAAACTGTTTTTT.

This clonotype was seen repeatedly, ten times or more. J is TRBJ2-1 and V is TRBV27, with 9 bases fitting TRBD2. The CDR3 loop spans 15 amino acids. CDR1 and CDR2 (germline): MNHEY, SMNVEV (reference sequence). J was trimmed by 4 bases and V by 4 bases; bases with no gene match: 5. The DNA for the CDR3 is TGTGCCAGCAGTTATAGCGGGGGCCCTTACAATGAGCAGTTCTTC. Translated: CASSYSGGPYNEQFF.

This clonotype came up a few times. This may arise from a read error, as a much more abundant clone is one base away. The chain combines TRBV28 with TRBJ2-1, with 8 positions matching TRBD2. There are 15 residues in the CDR3. The junction had 14 bases not matched to a gene; V was cut back by 7 bases and J by 9 bases. Germline loops: CDR1 MDHEN, CDR2 SYDVKM. CDR3 residues: CASKGWERGHVEQFF. The CDR3, as DNA: TGTGCCAGCAAAGGGTGGGAGCGGGGGCATGTTGAGCAGTTCTTC.

This clonotype was observed at least ten times. The chain carries TRBV7-2 and TRBJ2-2, with D maybe TRBD2 (5 bases). Deletions cut 5 bases from V and 4 bases from J, with 8 bases between. The CDR3 totals 13 residues. Germline-derived CDR1 and CDR2 are SGHTA and FQGNSA. The CDR3 DNA reads as TGTGCCAGCAGCAGGACTGTCACCGGGGAGCTGTTTTTT. Its translation: CASSRTVTGELFF. The whole variable domain, remainder taken from reference TRBV7-2 and TRBJ2-2, is GAGVSQSPSNKVTEKGKDVELRCDPISGHTALYWYRQSLGQGLEFLIYFQGNSAPDKSGLPSDRFSAERTGGSVSTLTIQRTQQEDSAVYLCASSRTVTGELFFGEGSRLTVL.

The sample holds many counts of this clonotype. V usage is TRBV7-2 and J usage is TRBJ2-3; the D is unclear. V lost 5 bases and J lost 1, with 19 bases in between. The length of the CDR3 is 17 residues. The germline V gene has CDR1 SGHTA and CDR2 FQGNSA. CDR3 in amino acids: CASSPVRTSSGTDTQYF. The DNA of the CDR3 is TGTGCCAGCAGCCCCGTCCGGACCTCAAGTGGCACAGATACGCAGTATTTT.

In this sample, this clonotype turned up many times. The chain employs TRBV5-1 and TRBJ1-1, with TRBD1 as a possible D gene (6 bases). The CDR3 extends over 17 amino acids. Trimming pared 0 bases from V and 8 bases from J, leaving 23 bases between. Germline V gene lookup returns CDR1 SGHRS and CDR2 YFSETQ. In DNA, the CDR3 is TGCGCCAGCAGCTTGGGCTGGGGTCCACATAGGGGGGGCGAAGCTTTCTTT. Amino acid sequence: CASSLGWGPHRGGEAFF.

Concerning this clonotype: This may be a read error, as it is one base from a much larger clone. The CDR3 DNA follows: TGTGCCAGCACCGAGGGGCGGGGGCGCATGGAGCAGTTCTTC. Translating it yields CASTEGRGRMEQFF. J is TRBJ2-1 and V is TRBV2; tentative D call: TRBD2 (7 bases). The germline CDR1 and CDR2 sequences are SNHLY and FYNNEI. Deletions cut 7 bases from V and 10 bases from J, with 20 bases between. The CDR3 sequence is 14 residues long.

About this clonotype itself: This may stem from a read error, because a much larger clone lies one nucleotide away. The conserved closing phenylalanine or tryptophan is absent in this CDR3, likely reflecting a read error. This chain links TRBV7-3 with TRBJ1-2, with D perhaps TRBD1 (5 bases). The CDR3 is 13 residues long. Trimming pared 3 bases from V and 5 bases from J, leaving 10 bases between. Germline V gene data show CDR1 as SGHTA and CDR2 as FQGTGA. The CDR3 protein is CASSFLGGYGYTI. Written as DNA, the CDR3 is TGTGCCAGCAGCTTCCTCGGGGGGTATGGCTACACCATC.

In its sample, this clonotype was seen many times. The V gene is TRBV4-3, the J gene TRBJ1-2; D possibly corresponds to TRBD1 (6 bases). Trimming stripped 0 bases from V and 0 bases from J, with 20 bases between. This CDR3 region has 19 residues. Germline lookup yields CDR1 LGHNA and CDR2 YSLEER. The CDR3 DNA reads as TGCGCCAGCAGCCAAGATGCCGGAGGGGGTACTAGACCTAACTATGGCTACACCTTC. Its translation: CASSQDAGGGTRPNYGYTF.

The table lists this clonotype with many counts. The V call is TRBV6-5, the J call TRBJ1-5; unclear D gene. Per germline, CDR1 MNHEY and CDR2 SVGAGI. Trimming stripped 6 bases from V and 0 bases from J, with 12 bases between. The CDR3 has 15 residues. The chain's CDR3 is CASSPRTDSNQPQHF. CDR3 DNA sequence: TGTGCCAGCAGCCCTCGGACGGATAGCAATCAGCCCCAGCATTTT.

In the case of this clonotype: Since a much larger clone is just one base distant, this may be a read error. This sequence joins TRBV27 and TRBJ2-2, with 9 positions matching TRBD1. Germline V CDR1 and CDR2: MNHEY, SMNVEV (reference sequence). This CDR3 is built from 18 residues. CDR3 in amino acids: CASRLSNYLQGASGELFF. DNA for the CDR3: TGTGCCAGCAGGTTATCTAACTATTTACAGGGGGCGTCCGGGGAGCTGTTTTTT.

This clonotype has at least ten counts. The CDR3 coding sequence is TGTGCCAGCAGCCCCAGACAGGGCCGCGGTGAAAAACTGTTTTTT. The encoded protein is CASSPRQGRGEKLFF. V gene TRBV5-4 combines with J gene TRBJ1-4, with 7 bases fitting TRBD1. Germline CDR1 and CDR2: SGHNT and YYREEE (reference sequence). The junction had 10 bases not matched to a gene; V was cut back by 4 bases and J by 7 bases. This CDR3 is 15 amino acids long.

This clonotype was recorded many times. This chain's CDR3 is CASSRYRDRGHEQYF. CDR3 nucleotide sequence: TGTGCCAGCAGTCGGTACCGGGACAGGGGGCACGAGCAGTACTTC. This rearrangement joins TRBV7-9 to TRBJ2-7; 12 positions agree with TRBD1. V lost 6 bases, J lost 5 bases, and 8 bases stayed unmatched. Germline lookup yields CDR1 SEHNR and CDR2 FQNEAQ (reference sequence). This CDR3 contains 15 residues.

This clonotype was found many times. The chain carries TRBV7-2 and TRBJ2-5; D remains unclear. Trimming cost V 5 bases and J 5 bases, with 18 bases left between them. The CDR3 sequence is 15 residues long. The V gene's germline CDR1 is SGHTA and CDR2 FQGNSA. CDR3 residues: CASSPGGPLRETQYF. DNA for the CDR3: TGTGCCAGCAGCCCCGGTGGGCCGCTGCGGGAGACCCAGTACTTC.